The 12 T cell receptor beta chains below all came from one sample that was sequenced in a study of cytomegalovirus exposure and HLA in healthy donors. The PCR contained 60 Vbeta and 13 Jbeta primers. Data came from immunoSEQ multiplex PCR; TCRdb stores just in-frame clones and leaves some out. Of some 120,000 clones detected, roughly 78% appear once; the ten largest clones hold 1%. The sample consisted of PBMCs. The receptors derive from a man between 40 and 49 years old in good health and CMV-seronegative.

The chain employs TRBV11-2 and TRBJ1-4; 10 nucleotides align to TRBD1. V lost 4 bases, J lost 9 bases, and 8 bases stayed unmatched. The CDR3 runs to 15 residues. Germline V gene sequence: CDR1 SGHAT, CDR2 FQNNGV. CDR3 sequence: CASSYETGGGKKLFF. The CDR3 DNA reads TGTGCCAGCAGCTACGAGACAGGGGGCGGGAAAAAACTGTTTTTT.

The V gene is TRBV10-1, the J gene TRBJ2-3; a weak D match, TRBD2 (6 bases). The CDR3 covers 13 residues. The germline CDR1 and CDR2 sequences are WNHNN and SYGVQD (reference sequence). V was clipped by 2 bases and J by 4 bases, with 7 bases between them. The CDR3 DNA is TGCGCCAGCAGTGAGGCGGGACCAGATACGCAGTATTTT. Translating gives CASSEAGPDTQYF.

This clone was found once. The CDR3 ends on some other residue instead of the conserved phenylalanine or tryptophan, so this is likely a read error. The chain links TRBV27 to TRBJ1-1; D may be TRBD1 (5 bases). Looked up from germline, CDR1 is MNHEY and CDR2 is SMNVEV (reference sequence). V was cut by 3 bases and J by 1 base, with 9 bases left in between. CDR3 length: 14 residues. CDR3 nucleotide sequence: TGTGCCAGCAGTTTGTATGGGGCGAACACTGAAGCTTTCGTT. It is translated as CASSLYGANTEAFV.

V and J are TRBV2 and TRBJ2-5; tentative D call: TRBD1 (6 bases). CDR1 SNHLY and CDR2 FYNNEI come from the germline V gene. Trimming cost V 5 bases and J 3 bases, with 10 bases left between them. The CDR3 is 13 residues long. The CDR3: CASSLNREETQYF. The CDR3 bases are TGTGCCAGCAGTCTAAACAGGGAAGAGACCCAGTACTTC.

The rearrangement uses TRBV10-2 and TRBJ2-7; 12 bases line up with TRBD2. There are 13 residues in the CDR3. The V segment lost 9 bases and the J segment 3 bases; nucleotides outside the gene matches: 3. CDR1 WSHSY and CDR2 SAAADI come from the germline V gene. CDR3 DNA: TGCGCCAGTAGGACTAGCGGGAACTACGAGCAGTACTTC. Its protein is CASRTSGNYEQYF.

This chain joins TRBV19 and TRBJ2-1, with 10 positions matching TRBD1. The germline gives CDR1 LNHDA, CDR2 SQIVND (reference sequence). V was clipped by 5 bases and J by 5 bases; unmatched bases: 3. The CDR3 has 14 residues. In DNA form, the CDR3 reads TGTGCCAGTAGTGGGACAGGGGAAAACAATGAGCAGTTCTTC. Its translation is CASSGTGENNEQFF.

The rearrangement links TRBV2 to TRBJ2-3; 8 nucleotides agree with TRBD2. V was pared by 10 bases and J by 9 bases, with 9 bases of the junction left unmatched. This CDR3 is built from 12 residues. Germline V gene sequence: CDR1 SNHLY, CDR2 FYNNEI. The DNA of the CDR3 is TGTGCCACCTCCACTAGCGGCAGCACGCAGTATTTT. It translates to CATSTSGSTQYF.

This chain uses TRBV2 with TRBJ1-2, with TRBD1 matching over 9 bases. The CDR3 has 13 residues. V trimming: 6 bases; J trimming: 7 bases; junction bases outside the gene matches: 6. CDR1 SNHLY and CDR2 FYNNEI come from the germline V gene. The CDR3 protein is CASRGDRAGGYTF. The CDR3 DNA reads TGTGCCAGCAGAGGGGACAGGGCGGGTGGCTACACCTTC.

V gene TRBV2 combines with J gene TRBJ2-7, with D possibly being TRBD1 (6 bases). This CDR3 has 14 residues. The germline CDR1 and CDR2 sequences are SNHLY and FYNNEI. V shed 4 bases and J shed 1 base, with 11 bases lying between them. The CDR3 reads CASSVTGHSYEQYF. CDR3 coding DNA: TGTGCCAGCAGTGTGACGGGACATTCCTACGAGCAGTACTTC.

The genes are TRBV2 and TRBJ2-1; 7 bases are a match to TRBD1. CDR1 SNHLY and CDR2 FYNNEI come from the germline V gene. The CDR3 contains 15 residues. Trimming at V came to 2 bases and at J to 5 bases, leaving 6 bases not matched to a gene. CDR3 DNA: TGTGCCAGCAGTGAACAGGGGACAGTAAACAATGAGCAGTTCTTC. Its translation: CASSEQGTVNNEQFF.

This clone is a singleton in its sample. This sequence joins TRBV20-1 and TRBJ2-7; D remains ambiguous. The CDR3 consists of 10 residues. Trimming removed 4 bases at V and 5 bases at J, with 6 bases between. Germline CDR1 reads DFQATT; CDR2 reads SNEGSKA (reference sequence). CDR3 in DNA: TGCAGTGCTATAATCGACGAGCAGTACTTC. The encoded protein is CSAIIDEQYF.

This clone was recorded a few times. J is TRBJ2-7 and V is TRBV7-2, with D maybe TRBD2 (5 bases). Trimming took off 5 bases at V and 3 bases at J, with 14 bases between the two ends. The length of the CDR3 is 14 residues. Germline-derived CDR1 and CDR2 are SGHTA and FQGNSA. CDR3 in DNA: TGTGCCAGCAGCGGCGGGCCGCTCCGCTACGAGCAGTACTTC. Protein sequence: CASSGGPLRYEQYF.